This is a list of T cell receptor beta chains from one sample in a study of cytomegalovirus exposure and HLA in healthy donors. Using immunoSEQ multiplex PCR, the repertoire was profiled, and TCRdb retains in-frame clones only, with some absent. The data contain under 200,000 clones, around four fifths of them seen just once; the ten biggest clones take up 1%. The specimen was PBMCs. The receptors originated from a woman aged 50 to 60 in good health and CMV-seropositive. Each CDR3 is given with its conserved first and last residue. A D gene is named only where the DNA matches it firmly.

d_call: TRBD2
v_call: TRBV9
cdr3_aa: CASSILAGGGNEQFF

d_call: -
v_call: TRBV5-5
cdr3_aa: CASSLVGGPNQPQHF

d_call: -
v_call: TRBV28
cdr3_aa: CASSLTATYGYTF

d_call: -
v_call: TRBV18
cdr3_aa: CASSPNNSPSSPLHF

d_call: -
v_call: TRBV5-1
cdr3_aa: CASSLAQGNTEAFF

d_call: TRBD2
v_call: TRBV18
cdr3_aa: CASSPQGLAGETQYF

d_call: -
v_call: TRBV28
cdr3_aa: CASSSPWSDYNEQFF

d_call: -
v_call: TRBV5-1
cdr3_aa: CASSLDRAGGEQYF

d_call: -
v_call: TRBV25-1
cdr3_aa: CASSGTLGFTGELFF

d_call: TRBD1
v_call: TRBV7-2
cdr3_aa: CASSLATGGWHGYTF

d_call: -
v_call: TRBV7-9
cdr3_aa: CASSSSQGNTEAFF

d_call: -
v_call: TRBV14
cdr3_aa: CASSRGGGRTEAFF

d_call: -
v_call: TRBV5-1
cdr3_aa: CASSLSGQFDNEQFF

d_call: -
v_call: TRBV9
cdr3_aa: CASSVFGDFDGTEAFF

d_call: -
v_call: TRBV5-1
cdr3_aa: CASSLNPRGLGLNQPQHF

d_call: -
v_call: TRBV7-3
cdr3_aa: CASSSRWTSGNTIYF

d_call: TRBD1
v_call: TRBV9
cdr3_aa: CASSVAVGGNGNTIYF

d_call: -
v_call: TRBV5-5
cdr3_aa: CASSTGQRSSYEQYF

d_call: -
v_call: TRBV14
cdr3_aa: CASSRPGDPTYNSPLHF

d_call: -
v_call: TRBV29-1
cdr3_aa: CSVARQFSLPYGYTF

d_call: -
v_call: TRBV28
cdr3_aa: CASVPGGSYGYTF

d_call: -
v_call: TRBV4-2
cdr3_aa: CASSQRQADSTEAFF